Below are 30 T cell receptor beta chains sequenced from a single sample in a study of human T cells and chemical hapten exposure. As for time point: pre-sensitization, week 0. Treatment here: therapeutic diphenylcyclopropenone sensitization with weekly scalp DPC. MiXCR, run by TCRdb on the RACE reads, gives a single entry per CDR3 protein. The sample records about 380,000 distinct CDR3 sequences, roughly 4.6% being singletons. The source was whole blood, collected in connection with sensitization to the hapten diphenylcyclopropenone (DPC). The receptors were sampled from a woman in her forties or fifties with alopecia areata. Some clones in this sample may be carry-over from other donors' samples.

This clonotype has at least ten counts. The V and J genes are TRBV4-1 and TRBJ2-3; 8 bases agree with TRBD1. Germline CDR1 and CDR2: MGHRA and YSYEKL. CDR3 length equals 15 residues. Trimming removed 0 bases from V and 2 bases from J; junction bases left unmatched: 1. The CDR3 loop is CASSQEDRATDTQYF. For the CDR3, the DNA is TGCGCCAGCAGCCAAGAGGACAGGGCCACAGATACGCAGTATTTT.

This clonotype was observed at least ten times. The rearrangement joins TRBV29-1 to TRBJ1-1; D not certain. Between the trimmed V and J ends, which lost 4 bases and 0 bases, there was a span of 15 bases. The germline V gene has CDR1 SQVTM and CDR2 ANQGSEA. This CDR3 is built from 15 residues. The CDR3: CSVGQSRTMNTEAFF. Here the CDR3 DNA reads TGCAGCGTTGGCCAGAGTCGCACCATGAACACTGAAGCTTTCTTT.

This clonotype was recorded at least ten times. This sequence joins TRBV7-2 and TRBJ2-1; D tentatively reads TRBD1 or TRBD2 (5 bases each). Germline CDR1 SGHTA, CDR2 FQGNSA. The CDR3 extends over 12 amino acids. Trimming cost V 4 bases and J 15 bases, with 16 bases left between them. CDR3 sequence reads: CASSSSLGVGFF. The CDR3 coding sequence is TGTGCCAGCAGCTCTAGTTTGGGGGTTGGGTTCTTC.

This clonotype was seen ten or more times. The V gene is TRBV12-3 or TRBV12-4, the J gene TRBJ2-1; D gene unclear. The V and J ends lost 5 bases and 12 bases respectively, with 17 bases between them. The CDR3 runs 13 residues. CDR3 DNA sequence: TGTGCCAGCAGTCCGGGCCGTACTTGGGGGCAGTTCTTC. This translates into CASSPGRTWGQFF.

This clonotype was seen repeatedly, ten times or more. This rearrangement joins TRBV9 to TRBJ2-7, with 12 bases that match TRBD1. CDR3 size: 15 residues. The germline CDR1 and CDR2 sequences are SGDLS and YYNGEE. Trimming took 2 bases from V and 6 from J; bases not matched to a gene: 6. CDR3 protein: CASSVAGTGGAEQYF. The CDR3 DNA is TGTGCCAGCAGCGTTGCCGGGACAGGGGGCGCCGAGCAGTACTTC.

In its sample, this clonotype was seen a few times. This chain uses TRBV4-1 with TRBJ2-3; D is uncertain. Looked up from germline, CDR1 is MGHRA and CDR2 is YSYEKL. V lost 1 base and J 1 base, leaving 6 bases between the germline ends. The CDR3 is made up of 14 amino acids. CDR3 protein: CASSQVKGTDTQYF. The DNA for the CDR3 is TGCGCCAGCAGCCAAGTGAAAGGCACAGATACGCAGTATTTT.

This clonotype showed up many times. The rearrangement uses TRBV7-9 and TRBJ1-1; D not resolved. With 4 bases removed from V and 5 bases from J, the gap between germline ends came to 8 bases. This CDR3 has 12 residues. Germline CDR1 and CDR2: SEHNR and FQNEAQ (reference sequence). The chain's CDR3 is CASSSMGTEAFF. The CDR3 DNA follows: TGTGCCAGCAGCTCGATGGGGACTGAAGCTTTCTTT.

This clonotype has a handful of counts. The chain joins TRBV6-2 or TRBV6-3 to TRBJ2-5; D is uncertain. CDR3 size: 11 residues. Germline V gene sequence: CDR1 MNHEY, CDR2 SVGEGT. V was cut by 6 bases and J by 9 bases, with 11 bases left in between. The CDR3 spells CASRTQWSQYF. CDR3 nucleotides: TGTGCCAGCAGAACACAGTGGTCCCAGTACTTC.

A word on this clonotype: One junction end disagrees with the germline gene, perhaps due to a read error. The chain carries TRBV6-5 and TRBJ1-4; D is uncertain. The germline V gene encodes CDR1 MNHEY and CDR2 SVGAGI. The CDR3 spans 17 residues. CDR3 loop: CVSSYARIGVPNEKLFF. CDR3 sequence (DNA): TGTGTCAGCAGTTACGCCAGGATCGGGGTACCTAATGAAAAACTGTTTTTT.

In this sample, this clonotype turned up a few times. The CDR3 sequence is CSAIRLAGVVEQFF. The CDR3 DNA reads TGCAGTGCTATTCGACTAGCGGGAGTTGTGGAGCAGTTCTTC. The V and J genes are TRBV20-1 and TRBJ2-1, with TRBD2 identical over 12 bases. V was clipped by 4 bases and J by 10 bases; unmatched bases: 8. Germline lookup yields CDR1 DFQATT and CDR2 SNEGSKA (reference sequence). This CDR3 is built from 14 residues.

V gene TRBV27 combines with J gene TRBJ2-4, with D perhaps TRBD1 (5 bases). This CDR3 has 16 amino acids. Per germline, CDR1 MNHEY and CDR2 SMNVEV (reference sequence). Trimming took 6 bases from V and 1 from J, leaving 16 bases between them. The CDR3 is CASRGVGKTAKNIQYF. In DNA, the CDR3 is TGTGCCAGCAGAGGGGTGGGAAAAACGGCCAAAAACATTCAGTACTTC.

The chain recombines TRBV12-3 or TRBV12-4 with TRBJ1-2, with no clear D. The CDR3 loop spans 14 amino acids. Trimming stripped 4 bases from V and 0 bases from J, with 9 bases between. The DNA of the CDR3 is TGTGCCAGCAGTTACAGCTTCTCTAACTATGGCTACACCTTC. As protein: CASSYSFSNYGYTF.

This clonotype was picked up many times. The chain employs TRBV4-2 and TRBJ2-7, with 8 bases fitting TRBD1. This CDR3 has 15 residues. From germline, CDR1 is LGHNA and CDR2 YNFKEQ. The ends lost 4 bases at V and 7 bases at J; junction bases unmatched: 12. CDR3 in DNA: TGTGCCAGCAGCCGGGCGACAGGGGCGGAGTGGGAGCAGTACTTC. Its protein is CASSRATGAEWEQYF.

This clonotype was detected ten times or more. The V and J genes are TRBV20-1 and TRBJ1-1, with TRBD1 as a possible D gene (5 bases). V lost 0 bases, J lost 1 base, and 12 bases lay in between. CDR1 is DFQATT and CDR2 is SNEGSKA in the germline V gene (reference sequence). CDR3 size: 15 residues. CDR3 DNA: TGCAGTGCTAGAGATCCGGGACGTGGGAACACTGAAGCTTTCTTT. This sequence encodes CSARDPGRGNTEAFF.

In this sample, this clonotype turned up a few times. The gene calls are TRBV5-5 and TRBJ1-1, with D maybe TRBD1 (5 bases). Germline assignment: CDR1 SGHKS and CDR2 YYEKEE (reference sequence). V was shortened by 4 bases and J by 0 bases, with 13 bases between the two germline ends. The length of the CDR3 is 15 residues. As DNA, the CDR3 is TGTGCCAGCAGCCCGGGACGCCCAATGAACACTGAAGCTTTCTTT. Its translation is CASSPGRPMNTEAFF. Full variable domain (outside the CDR3, taken from reference TRBV5-5 and TRBJ1-1): DAGVTQSPTHLIKTRGQQVTLRCSPISGHKSVSWYQQVLGQGPQFIFQYYEKEERGRGNFPDRFSARQFPNYSSELNVNALLLGDSALYLCASSPGRPMNTEAFFGQGTRLTVV.

V usage is TRBV28 and J usage is TRBJ2-1; 10 bases align to TRBD1. Per germline, CDR1 MDHEN and CDR2 SYDVKM. CDR3 length equals 16 residues. After removal of 5 bases from V and 2 bases from J, the junction contained 6 bases not matched to a gene. CDR3 residues: CASSNPGQGTYNEQFF. CDR3 bases: TGTGCCAGCAGTAATCCGGGACAGGGGACCTACAATGAGCAGTTCTTC.

This clonotype came up a few times. The CDR3 region is CATSTRTGAEATQYF. Written as DNA, the CDR3 is TGTGCCACCAGCACCCGGACAGGGGCGGAGGCGACCCAGTACTTC. The chain joins TRBV15 to TRBJ2-5; 9 positions match TRBD1. The CDR3 sequence is 15 residues long. V lost 4 bases to trimming and J lost 7 bases; unmatched junction nucleotides: 10. Germline assignment: CDR1 LNHNV and CDR2 YYDKDF (reference sequence).

This clonotype was picked up many times. The chain uses TRBV7-9 and TRBJ2-5; possibly TRBD1 for D (5 bases). V lost 2 bases, J lost 1 base, and 8 bases lay in between. The CDR3 totals 14 residues. Germline V CDR1 and CDR2: SEHNR, FQNEAQ (reference sequence). The CDR3 sequence: CASSLPRAQETQYF. The CDR3, as DNA: TGTGCCAGCAGCTTACCCAGGGCCCAAGAGACCCAGTACTTC.

This clonotype was counted many times. The gene calls are TRBV7-2 and TRBJ2-3; D is perhaps TRBD1 or TRBD2 (6 bases each). This CDR3 is 13 amino acids long. Germline-derived CDR1 and CDR2 are SGHTA and FQGNSA. V lost 5 bases and J 5 bases, leaving 11 bases between the germline ends. CDR3 nucleotide sequence: TGTGCCAGCAGCATAGGGGGAGGAGATACGCAGTATTTT. This gives the protein CASSIGGGDTQYF.

This clonotype was seen only a few times. The rearrangement links TRBV6-1 to TRBJ1-1; 7 nucleotides line up with TRBD1. Germline-derived CDR1 and CDR2 are MNHNS and SASEGT. Trimming cost V 9 bases and J 4 bases; bases outside gene matches: 14. The CDR3 spans 15 residues. The CDR3 loop is CARSEGALKFTEAFF. Here the CDR3 DNA reads TGTGCCAGATCTGAGGGGGCGTTAAAATTCACTGAAGCTTTCTTT.

This clonotype was picked up many times. The genes are TRBV7-2 and TRBJ1-5; 7 positions match TRBD1. The CDR3 extends over 15 amino acids. CDR1 is SGHTA and CDR2 is FQGNSA in the germline V gene. V was pared by 6 bases and J by 1 base, with 6 bases of the junction left unmatched. The CDR3, as DNA: TGTGCCAGCAGAATGGACAGGACGAGCAATCAGCCCCAGCATTTT. Translated, it gives CASRMDRTSNQPQHF.

In this sample, this clonotype turned up many times. The chain couples TRBV15 to TRBJ1-5; tentative D call: TRBD1 (5 bases). Germline V gene sequence: CDR1 LNHNV, CDR2 YYDKDF (reference sequence). The CDR3 loop spans 16 amino acids. The V and J ends lost 1 base and 2 bases respectively, with 12 bases between them. The chain's CDR3 is CATSRVGGTRNQPQHF. In DNA, the CDR3 is TGTGCCACCAGCAGAGTCGGAGGGACGCGCAATCAGCCCCAGCATTTT.

At least ten counts were recorded for this clonotype. The chain is built from TRBV6-5 and TRBJ1-5, with 8 bases matching TRBD1. There are 16 residues in the CDR3. Unmatched junction bases numbered 5, after V lost 0 bases and J lost 4 bases. Germline lookup yields CDR1 MNHEY and CDR2 SVGAGI. The CDR3 sequence: CASSYSRTGTNQPQHF. CDR3 nucleotides: TGTGCCAGCAGTTACTCGAGGACAGGGACGAATCAGCCCCAGCATTTT.

This clonotype occurred a few times. The chain links TRBV12-3 or TRBV12-4 to TRBJ2-5; perhaps TRBD2 as D (5 bases). There are 13 residues in the CDR3. V was shortened by 6 bases and J by 5 bases, with 13 bases between the two germline ends. The DNA for the CDR3 is TGTGCCAGCAGCCTTCTAGCTCCGGAGACCCAGTACTTC. It specifies CASSLLAPETQYF.

The chain carries TRBV7-8 and TRBJ1-1; unclear D gene. Germline loops: CDR1 SGHVS, CDR2 FQNEAQ. V lost 1 base and J lost 8, with 11 bases in between. The CDR3 is made up of 13 amino acids. CDR3 in amino acids: CASSLGNRVEAFF. CDR3 coding DNA: TGTGCCAGCAGCTTAGGTAATAGGGTGGAAGCTTTCTTT.

CDR3 protein: CASSPQTGDTQYF. Here the CDR3 DNA reads TGCGCCAGCAGCCCCCAAACGGGGGATACGCAGTATTTT. The chain links TRBV4-1 to TRBJ2-3, with D perhaps TRBD2 (5 bases). Trimming left V 4 bases short and J 6 bases short, with 11 bases between. The CDR3 spans 13 residues. The germline gives CDR1 MGHRA, CDR2 YSYEKL.

The sample holds many counts of this clonotype. The J gene is TRBJ2-7, the V gene TRBV20-1; 11 positions match TRBD2. The V gene end was trimmed by 6 bases and the J gene end by 1 base; junction bases not matched to a gene: 5. In germline, CDR1 is DFQATT, CDR2 SNEGSKA (reference sequence). The CDR3 loop spans 14 amino acids. Written as DNA, the CDR3 is TGCAGTGCGCTAGCGGGGGGACCTTCCTACGAGCAGTACTTC. Protein sequence: CSALAGGPSYEQYF.

For this clonotype: A much larger clone differs from this one at a single base, so this may be a read error. J is TRBJ2-7 and V is TRBV13; 7 nucleotides align to TRBD1. This CDR3 comprises 13 residues. Germline V gene sequence: CDR1 PRHDT, CDR2 FYEKMQ (reference sequence). The chain's CDR3 is CPSSLTGVGEQYF. The CDR3 DNA reads TGTCCCAGCAGCCTTACAGGGGTCGGCGAGCAGTACTTC.

The V call is TRBV18, the J call TRBJ1-5; no definite D call. CDR1 and CDR2 from the germline V gene are KGHSH and LQKENI. V lost 1 base and J 5 bases, leaving 12 bases between the germline ends. This CDR3 is built from 15 residues. This CDR3 is CASSPQKTQDQPQHF. For the CDR3, the DNA is TGTGCCAGCTCACCACAGAAAACCCAGGATCAGCCCCAGCATTTT.

The V call is TRBV11-2, the J call TRBJ2-3, with 14 bases aligning to TRBD2. Germline V gene lookup returns CDR1 SGHAT and CDR2 FQNNGV. The CDR3 runs to 15 residues. V lost 5 bases and J lost 15; bases outside the gene matches: 13. Here the CDR3 reads CASSRGLAGAGVDYF. The CDR3 DNA sequence: TGTGCCAGCAGCCGGGGACTAGCGGGGGCCGGCGTCGATTATTTT. The complete variable domain, with remaining parts taken from reference TRBV11-2 and TRBJ2-3, reads EAGVAQSPRYKIIEKRQSVAFWCNPISGHATLYWYQQILGQGPKLLIQFQNNGVVDDSQLPKDRFSAERLKGVDSTLKIQPAKLEDSAVYLCASSRGLAGAGVDYFGPGTRLTVL.